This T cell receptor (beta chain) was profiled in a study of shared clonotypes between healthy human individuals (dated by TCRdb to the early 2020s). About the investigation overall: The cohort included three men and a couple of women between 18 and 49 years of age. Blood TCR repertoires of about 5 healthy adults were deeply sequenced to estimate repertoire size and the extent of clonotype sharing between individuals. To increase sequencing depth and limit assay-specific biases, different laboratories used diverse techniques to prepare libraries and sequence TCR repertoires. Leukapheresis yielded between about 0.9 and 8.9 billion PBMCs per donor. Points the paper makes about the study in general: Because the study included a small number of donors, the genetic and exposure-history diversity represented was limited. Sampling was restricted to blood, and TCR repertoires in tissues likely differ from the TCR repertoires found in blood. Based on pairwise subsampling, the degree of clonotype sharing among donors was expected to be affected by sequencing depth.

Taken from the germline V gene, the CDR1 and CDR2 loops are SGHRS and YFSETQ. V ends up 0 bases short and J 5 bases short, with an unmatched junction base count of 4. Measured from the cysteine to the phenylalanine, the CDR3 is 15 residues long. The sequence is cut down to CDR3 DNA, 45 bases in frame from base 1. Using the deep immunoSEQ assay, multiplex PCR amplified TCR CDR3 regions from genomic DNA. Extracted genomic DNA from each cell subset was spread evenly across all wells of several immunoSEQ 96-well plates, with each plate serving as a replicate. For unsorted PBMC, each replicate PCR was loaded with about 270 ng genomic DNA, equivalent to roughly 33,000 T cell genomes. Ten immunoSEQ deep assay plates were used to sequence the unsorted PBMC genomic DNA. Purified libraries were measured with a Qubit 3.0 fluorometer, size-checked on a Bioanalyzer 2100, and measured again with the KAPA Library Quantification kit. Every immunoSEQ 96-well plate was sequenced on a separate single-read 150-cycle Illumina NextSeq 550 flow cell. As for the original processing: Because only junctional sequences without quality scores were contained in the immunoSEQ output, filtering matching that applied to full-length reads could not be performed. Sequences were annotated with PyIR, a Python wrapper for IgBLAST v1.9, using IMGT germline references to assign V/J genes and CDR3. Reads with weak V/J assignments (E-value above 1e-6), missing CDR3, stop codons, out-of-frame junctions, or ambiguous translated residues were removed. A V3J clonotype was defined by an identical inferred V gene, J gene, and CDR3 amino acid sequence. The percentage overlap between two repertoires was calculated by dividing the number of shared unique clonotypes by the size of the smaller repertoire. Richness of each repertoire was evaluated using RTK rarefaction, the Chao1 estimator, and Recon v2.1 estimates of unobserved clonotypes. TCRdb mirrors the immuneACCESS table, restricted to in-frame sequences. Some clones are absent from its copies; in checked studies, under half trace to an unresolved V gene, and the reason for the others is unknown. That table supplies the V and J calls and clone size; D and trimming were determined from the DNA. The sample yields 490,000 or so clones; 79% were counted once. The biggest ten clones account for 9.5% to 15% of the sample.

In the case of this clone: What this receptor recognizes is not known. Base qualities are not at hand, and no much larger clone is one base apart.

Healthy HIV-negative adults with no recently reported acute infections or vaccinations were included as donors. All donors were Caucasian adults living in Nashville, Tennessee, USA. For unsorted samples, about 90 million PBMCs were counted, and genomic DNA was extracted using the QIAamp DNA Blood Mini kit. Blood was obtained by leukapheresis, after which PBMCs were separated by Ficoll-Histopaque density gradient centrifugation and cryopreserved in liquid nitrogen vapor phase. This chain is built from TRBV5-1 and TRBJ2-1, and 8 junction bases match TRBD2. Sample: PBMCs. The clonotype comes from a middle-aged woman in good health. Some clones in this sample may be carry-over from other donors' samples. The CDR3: CASSLGSGGNNEQFF. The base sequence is TGCGCCAGCAGCTTGGGCAGCGGGGGCAACAATGAGCAGTTCTTC.